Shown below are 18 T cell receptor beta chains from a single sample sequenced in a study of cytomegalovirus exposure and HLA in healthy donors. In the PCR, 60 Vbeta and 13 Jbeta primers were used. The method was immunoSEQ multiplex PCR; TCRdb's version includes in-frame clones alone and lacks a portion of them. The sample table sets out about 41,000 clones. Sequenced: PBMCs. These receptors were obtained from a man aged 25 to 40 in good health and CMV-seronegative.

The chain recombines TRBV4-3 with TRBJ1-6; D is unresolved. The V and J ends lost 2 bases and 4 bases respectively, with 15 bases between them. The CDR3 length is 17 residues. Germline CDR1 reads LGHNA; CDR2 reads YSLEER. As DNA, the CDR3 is TGCGCCAGCAGCCAACGAGGATGGCGTTTTTATAATTCACCCCTCCACTTT. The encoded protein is CASSQRGWRFYNSPLHF.

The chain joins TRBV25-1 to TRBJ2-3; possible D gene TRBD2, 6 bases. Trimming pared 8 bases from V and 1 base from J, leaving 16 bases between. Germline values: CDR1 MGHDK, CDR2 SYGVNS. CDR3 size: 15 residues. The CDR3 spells CASPDGGGGTDTQYF. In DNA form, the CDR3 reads TGTGCCAGCCCCGACGGGGGTGGTGGCACAGATACGCAGTATTTT.

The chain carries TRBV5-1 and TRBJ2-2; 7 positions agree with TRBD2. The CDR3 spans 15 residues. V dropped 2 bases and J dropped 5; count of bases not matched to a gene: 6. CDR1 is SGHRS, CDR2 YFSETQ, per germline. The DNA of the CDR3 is TGCGCCAGCAGCTTTGGACTAGACCCAACCGGGGAGCTGTTTTTT. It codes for CASSFGLDPTGELFF.

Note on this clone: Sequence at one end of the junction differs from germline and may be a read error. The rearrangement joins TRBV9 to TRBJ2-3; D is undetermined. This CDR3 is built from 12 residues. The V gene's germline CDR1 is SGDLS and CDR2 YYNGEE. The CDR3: CASSVVADKQYF. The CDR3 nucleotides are TGTGCCAGCAGCGTAGTTGCAGATAAGCAGTATTTT.

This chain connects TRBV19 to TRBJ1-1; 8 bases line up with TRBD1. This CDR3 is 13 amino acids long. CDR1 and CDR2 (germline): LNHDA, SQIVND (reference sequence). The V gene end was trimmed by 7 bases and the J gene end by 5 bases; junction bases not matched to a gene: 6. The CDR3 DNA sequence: TGTGCCAGTAAAACCACAGGGGGGACTGAAGCTTTCTTT. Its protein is CASKTTGGTEAFF.

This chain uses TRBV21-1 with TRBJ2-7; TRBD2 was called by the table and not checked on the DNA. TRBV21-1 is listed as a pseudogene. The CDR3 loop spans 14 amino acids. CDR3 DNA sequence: TGTGCCAGCAGCAAACTACTATCGTACTACGAGCAGTACTTC. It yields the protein CASSKLLSYYEQYF.

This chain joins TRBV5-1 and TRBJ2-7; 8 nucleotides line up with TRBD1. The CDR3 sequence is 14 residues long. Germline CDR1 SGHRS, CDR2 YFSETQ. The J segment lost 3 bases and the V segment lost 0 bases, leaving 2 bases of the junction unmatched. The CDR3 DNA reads TGCGCCAGCAGCTTGGCGGGGACAGGCTACGAGCAGTACTTC. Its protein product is CASSLAGTGYEQYF.

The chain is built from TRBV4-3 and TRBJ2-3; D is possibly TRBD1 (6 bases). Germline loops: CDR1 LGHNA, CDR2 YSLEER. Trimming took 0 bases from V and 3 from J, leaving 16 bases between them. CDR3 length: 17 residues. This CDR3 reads CASSQDWARGRTDTQYF. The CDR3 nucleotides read TGCGCCAGCAGCCAAGATTGGGCCAGGGGACGTACAGATACGCAGTATTTT.

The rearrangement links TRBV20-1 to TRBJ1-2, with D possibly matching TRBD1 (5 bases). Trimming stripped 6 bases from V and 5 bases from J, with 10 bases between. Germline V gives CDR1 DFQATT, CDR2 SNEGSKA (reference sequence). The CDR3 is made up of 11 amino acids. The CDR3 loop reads CSAGGVYGYTF. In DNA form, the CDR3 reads TGCAGTGCGGGGGGAGTATATGGCTACACCTTC.

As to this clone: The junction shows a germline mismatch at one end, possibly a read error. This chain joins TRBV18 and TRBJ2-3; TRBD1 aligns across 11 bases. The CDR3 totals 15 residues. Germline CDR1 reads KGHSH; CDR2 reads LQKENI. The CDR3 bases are TGTGCCAGCTCACCGAGGACAGGGGGCATAGATAAGCAGTATTTT. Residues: CASSPRTGGIDKQYF.

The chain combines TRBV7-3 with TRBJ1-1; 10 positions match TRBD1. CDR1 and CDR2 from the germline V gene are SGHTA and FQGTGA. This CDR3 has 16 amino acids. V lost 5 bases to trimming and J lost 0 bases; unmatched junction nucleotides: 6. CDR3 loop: CASSPWTGGMNTEAFF. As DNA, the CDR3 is TGTGCCAGCAGCCCGTGGACAGGGGGAATGAACACTGAAGCTTTCTTT.

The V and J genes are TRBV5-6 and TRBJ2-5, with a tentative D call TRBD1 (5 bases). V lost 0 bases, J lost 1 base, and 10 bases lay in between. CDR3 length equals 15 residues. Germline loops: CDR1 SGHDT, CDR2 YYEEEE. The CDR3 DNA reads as TGTGCCAGCAGCTTGGCCCGGCAGGGCCAAGAGACCCAGTACTTC. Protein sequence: CASSLARQGQETQYF.

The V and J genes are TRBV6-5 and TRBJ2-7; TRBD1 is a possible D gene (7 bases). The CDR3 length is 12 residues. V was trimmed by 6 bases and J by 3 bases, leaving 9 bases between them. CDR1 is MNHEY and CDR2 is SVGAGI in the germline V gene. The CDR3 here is CASRRDSYEQYF. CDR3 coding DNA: TGTGCCAGCAGGCGGGACAGCTACGAGCAGTACTTC.

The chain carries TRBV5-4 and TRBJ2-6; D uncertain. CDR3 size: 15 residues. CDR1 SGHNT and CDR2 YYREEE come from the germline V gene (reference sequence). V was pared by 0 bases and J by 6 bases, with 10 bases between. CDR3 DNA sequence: TGTGCCAGCAGCTTGGCCCAAACTCAGGCCAACGTCCTGACTTTC. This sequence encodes CASSLAQTQANVLTF.

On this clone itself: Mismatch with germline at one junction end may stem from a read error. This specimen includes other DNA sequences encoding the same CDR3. The CDR3 spells CAISEGLVCFF. The CDR3, as DNA: TGTGCCATAAGTGAGGGACTAGTATGCTTCTTC. This rearrangement joins TRBV10-3 to TRBJ2-1, with 8 nucleotides matching TRBD2. CDR3 length: 11 amino acids. The germline CDR1 and CDR2 sequences are ENHRY and SYGVKD.

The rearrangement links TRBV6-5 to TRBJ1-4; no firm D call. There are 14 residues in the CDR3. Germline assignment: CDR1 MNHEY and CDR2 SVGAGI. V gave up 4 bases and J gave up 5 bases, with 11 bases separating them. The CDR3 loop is CASSLNTRNEKLFF. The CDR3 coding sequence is TGTGCCAGCAGTTTGAACACCAGGAATGAAAAACTGTTTTTT.

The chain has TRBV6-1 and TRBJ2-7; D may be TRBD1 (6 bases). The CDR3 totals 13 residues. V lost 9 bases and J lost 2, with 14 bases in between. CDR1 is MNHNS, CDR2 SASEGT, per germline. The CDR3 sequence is CASITGIAYEQYF. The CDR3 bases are TGTGCCAGTATTACAGGGATCGCCTACGAGCAGTACTTC.

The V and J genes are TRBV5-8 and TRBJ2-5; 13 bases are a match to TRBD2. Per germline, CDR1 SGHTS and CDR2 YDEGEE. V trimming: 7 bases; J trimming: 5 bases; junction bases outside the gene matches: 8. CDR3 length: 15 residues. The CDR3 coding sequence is TGTGCCAGCTCCCCGGGACTAGCGGGGTCGGAGACCCAGTACTTC. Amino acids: CASSPGLAGSETQYF.